This T cell receptor (beta chain) was sequenced during a study of T cell responses to AZD1222 COVID-19 vaccine. V was trimmed by 2 bases and J by 8 bases, leaving 8 bases between them. This CDR3 is built from 12 residues. CDR1 LGHNT and CDR2 FRNRAP come from the germline V gene. TCRdb's table, derived via immunoSEQ multiplex PCR, lists solely in-frame clones and lacks some. The top ten clones hold roughly a tenth of a sample with tens of thousands of clones, 84% of them seen once. Overall study results and limits: At study baseline, merely five or six AZD1222 recipients were seropositive. Possibly, clonal diversity was underestimated; donors were largely white British and included more females. The reported proportion of spike-specific TCRs targeting unmutated variant regions was nearly half.

As regards this clone: Its antigen remains unknown.

This sequence originates from an adult in good health. The source material was peripheral blood, sampled on day 0 of AZD1222 vaccination. The rearrangement joins TRBV12-5 to TRBJ2-3, with unresolved D. The CDR3, as DNA: TGTGCTAGTGGTTTGAGCGCCGGTACGCAGTATTTT. This translates into CASGLSAGTQYF.